The rows below give T cell receptor beta chains drawn from one sample of a study of OX40 agonist ivuxolimab in advanced cancers. This table comes from immunoSEQ multiplex PCR, and its TCRdb copy is limited to in-frame clones, with some not included. In the table there are about 68,000 clones, 85% to 90% of which are singletons. Here the sequenced sample was CD4+ or CD8+ T cells sorted from blood, taken in a trial of the OX40 agonist ivuxolimab. The receptor source for this set is an adult with an advanced solid tumor such as melanoma, head and neck, liver or kidney cancer. CDR3s include the opening cysteine and the closing phenylalanine or tryptophan. D genes are given only for firm matches. For some rows the clone size is stated as once, few or many, or as a class when expanded; others skip it.

DNA	CDR3	size	V	J	D
TGTGCCAGCAGTCAGACAGCTTCCTATCAGCCCCAGCATTTT	CASSQTASYQPQHF	-	TRBV6-6	TRBJ1-5	-
TGTGCCAGCAGCTTTGGGGGGACGGAGACCCAGTACTTC	CASSFGGTETQYF	-	TRBV5-4	TRBJ2-5	-
TGCGCCAGCAGCTTGGATCCCACAGGGGGTAGGGAGACCCAGTACTTC	CASSLDPTGGRETQYF	-	TRBV5-1	TRBJ2-5	TRBD1
TGTGCCACCAGCCGAAGCCAGAATCCGACCGGGGAGCTGTTTTTT	CATSRSQNPTGELFF	-	TRBV15	TRBJ2-2	-
TGTGCCAGCAGTTTAGACGCGGGGGCTTTATACAATGAGCAGTTCTTC	CASSLDAGALYNEQFF	-	TRBV6-4	TRBJ2-1	-
TGTGCCAGTGGTACCTGGGACAGGGGGCTCGATGGCTACACCTTC	CASGTWDRGLDGYTF	-	TRBV19	TRBJ1-2	TRBD1
TGTGCCAGCAGTGAAGGGTCGGCTGGAAACACCATATATTTT	CASSEGSAGNTIYF	-	TRBV2	TRBJ1-3	-
TGTGCCAGCAGCTTGTGGAGGACAGGGCATGAAGAGACCCAGTACTTC	CASSLWRTGHEETQYF	-	TRBV11-2	TRBJ2-5	TRBD1
TGTGCCAGCACCTATGAGGGGACGGGGGTCTCCTACAATGAGCAGTTCTTC	CASTYEGTGVSYNEQFF	once	TRBV5-8	TRBJ2-1	-
TGTGCCAGCAGTTTATCGGTGAGGGGTGACCAGCCCCAGCATTTT	CASSLSVRGDQPQHF	once	TRBV27	TRBJ1-5	-
TGTGCCAGCAGCGTTAGCGGGGGTATCGACAATGAGCAGTTCTTC	CASSVSGGIDNEQFF	-	TRBV9	TRBJ2-1	TRBD2
TGCGCCAGCAGCCCCGGGGGGCCTAATGAAAAACTGTTTTTT	CASSPGGPNEKLFF	few	TRBV5-1	TRBJ1-4	-
TGTGCCAGCAACCCGACAGGGTTGAGGGCTGAAGCTTTCTTT	CASNPTGLRAEAFF	-	TRBV25-1	TRBJ1-1	TRBD1
TGTGCCAGCAGTTACCGGGACAGGGGAGGGTATGGCTACACCTTC	CASSYRDRGGYGYTF	-	TRBV6-5	TRBJ1-2	TRBD1
TGTGCCAGTAATGGCCAATCCAATCAGCCCCAGCATTTT	CASNGQSNQPQHF	-	TRBV19	TRBJ1-5	-
TGTGCCAGCAGCACCCTTCGGGACAGCCAAGAGACCCAGTACTTC	CASSTLRDSQETQYF	-	TRBV5-6	TRBJ2-5	TRBD1
TGTGCCAGCAGCCCCGCGGACGCTTTGGATGGCTACACCTTC	CASSPADALDGYTF	-	TRBV6-5	TRBJ1-2	-